The 28 T cell receptor beta chains listed next were all sequenced from one sample in a study of T cell changes during pregnancy in multiple sclerosis. Libraries were prepared by immunoSEQ multiplex PCR; TCRdb keeps only in-frame clonotypes and omits some of them. The sample includes 50,000 to 65,000 clones, approximately 93% of them seen just once. The source material was CD8+ T cells from peripheral blood mononuclear cells, sampled in the second trimester of pregnancy. The receptors stem from a female donor with multiple sclerosis, enrolled in a pregnancy study.

This chain connects TRBV9 to TRBJ2-5; perhaps TRBD2 as D (5 bases). V was trimmed by 5 bases and J by 5 bases, leaving 16 bases between them. The CDR3 is made up of 14 amino acids. Looked up from germline, CDR1 is SGDLS and CDR2 is YYNGEE. CDR3 in DNA: TGTGCCAGCAGGGGTAATGGACTCGGGGAGACCCAGTACTTC. Its protein is CASRGNGLGETQYF.

This chain connects TRBV5-1 to TRBJ2-5; TRBD2 is a possible D gene (6 bases). The V end was cut by 3 bases, the J end by 5 bases, with 17 bases between. This CDR3 is built from 15 residues. In germline, CDR1 is SGHRS, CDR2 YFSETQ. The DNA of the CDR3 is TGCGCCAGCAGCTACTCAGGGACTTCTGGGGAGACCCAGTACTTC. It translates to CASSYSGTSGETQYF.

The rearrangement links TRBV13 to TRBJ2-1; maybe TRBD1 (6 bases). CDR1 is PRHDT and CDR2 is FYEKMQ in the germline V gene (reference sequence). The CDR3 is 14 residues long. With 4 bases removed from V and 5 bases from J, the gap between germline ends came to 12 bases. CDR3 in amino acids: CASSSTWTDNEQFF. The CDR3 region has the DNA TGTGCCAGCAGCTCCACTTGGACAGACAATGAGCAGTTCTTC.

The CDR3 region is CASSQTTGNNYGYTF. For the CDR3, the DNA is TGCGCCAGCAGCCAAACGACAGGGAATAACTATGGCTACACCTTC. The chain joins TRBV4-1 to TRBJ1-2, with TRBD1 matching 7 bases. Trimming cost V 2 bases and J 1 base; bases outside gene matches: 4. Germline V gene data show CDR1 as MGHRA and CDR2 as YSYEKL. The CDR3 has 15 residues.

CDR3 loop: CAGYRGRGTDTQYF. CDR3 nucleotides: TGTGCCGGCTACAGGGGACGCGGGACAGATACGCAGTATTTT. The V gene is TRBV7-9, the J gene TRBJ2-3; 7 bases are shared with TRBD1. Per germline, CDR1 SEHNR and CDR2 FQNEAQ (reference sequence). There are 14 residues in the CDR3. After removal of 11 bases from V and 3 bases from J, the junction contained 11 bases not matched to a gene.

This rearrangement joins TRBV6-5 to TRBJ2-7, with D tentatively TRBD2 (5 bases). With 2 bases removed from V and 3 bases from J, the gap between germline ends came to 8 bases. The CDR3 is made up of 13 amino acids. CDR1 and CDR2 from the germline V gene are MNHEY and SVGAGI. Written as DNA, the CDR3 is TGTGCCAGCAGTTACCGGACTGGCTACGAGCAGTACTTC. Its protein product is CASSYRTGYEQYF.

V gene TRBV30 combines with J gene TRBJ2-3, with 7 bases identical to TRBD2. The CDR3 is made up of 15 amino acids. With 0 bases clipped from V and 1 base from J, the junction kept 4 bases outside the gene matches. Germline CDR1 GTSNPN, CDR2 SVGIG (reference sequence). This CDR3 reads CAWSVGTTGTDTQYF. CDR3 nucleotides: TGTGCCTGGAGTGTAGGGACTACGGGCACAGATACGCAGTATTTT.

V is TRBV18 and J is TRBJ2-7, with D perhaps TRBD1 (6 bases). Germline V gene sequence: CDR1 KGHSH, CDR2 LQKENI. The ends were cut back, 6 bases at V and 3 bases at J, with 15 bases in the middle. The CDR3 is 14 residues long. Here the CDR3 DNA reads TGTGCCAGCTCGTCCCGGGACAAGATCTACGAGCAGTACTTC. It specifies CASSSRDKIYEQYF.

The CDR3 DNA sequence: TGTGCCAGCAGTTCCTACCCGACGCGGGAGAGGACAGATACGCAGTATTTT. Its translation: CASSSYPTRERTDTQYF. The chain employs TRBV27 and TRBJ2-3; 7 positions agree with TRBD2. V gave up 4 bases and J gave up 3 bases; unmatched junction bases: 13. CDR3 size: 17 residues. CDR1 and CDR2 (germline): MNHEY, SMNVEV (reference sequence).

This chain links TRBV7-9 with TRBJ2-6, with 7 bases aligning to TRBD2. The CDR3 contains 17 residues. The germline V gene encodes CDR1 SEHNR and CDR2 FQNEAQ (reference sequence). J was trimmed by 4 bases and V by 4 bases; bases with no gene match: 10. The CDR3 sequence is CASSSLEGGAGANVLTF. The CDR3 coding sequence is TGTGCCAGCAGCTCCCTCGAGGGAGGGGCCGGGGCCAACGTCCTGACTTTC.

This clone was counted a single time. The rearrangement joins TRBV18 to TRBJ2-1; the D is unclear. CDR3 length equals 11 residues. Deletions cut 2 bases from V and 10 bases from J, with 6 bases between. The germline V gene encodes CDR1 KGHSH and CDR2 LQKENI. The CDR3 DNA is TGTGCCAGCTCACCAACATCCGAGCAGTTCTTC. Translation gives CASSPTSEQFF.

The chain joins TRBV7-2 to TRBJ2-1; the match to TRBD1 covers 8 bases. CDR3 length: 14 amino acids. Germline loops: CDR1 SGHTA, CDR2 FQGNSA. J lost 4 bases, V lost 2 bases, and 1 base had no gene match. The CDR3 sequence: CASSLQGAYNEQFF. CDR3 DNA: TGTGCCAGCAGCTTACAGGGGGCTTACAATGAGCAGTTCTTC.

This clone was picked up one time. The V gene is TRBV4-3, the J gene TRBJ2-7, with 7 bases matching TRBD1. Germline V gives CDR1 LGHNA, CDR2 YSLEER. With 1 base clipped from V and 5 bases from J, the junction kept 8 bases outside the gene matches. CDR3 length: 15 amino acids. The CDR3 bases are TGCGCCAGCAGCCAAGCAGGGACAGACGGGGACGAGCAGTACTTC. Its protein is CASSQAGTDGDEQYF.

In regard to this clone: Given the absence of the conserved phenylalanine or tryptophan at the CDR3 end, a read error is likely. The DNA is omitted, as the CDR3 cannot be located on it reliably, and the CDR3 follows TCRdb's listing. This chain links TRBV2 with TRBJ2-7; the table's D call, TRBD1, was not checked against the DNA. From its first to its last residue, the CDR3 has 9 amino acids. Per the germline V gene, CDR1 is SNHLY and CDR2 is FYNNEI. The CDR3 sequence: CASSGGQIH.

V gene TRBV28 combines with J gene TRBJ1-2, with 11 bases aligning to TRBD1. Per the germline V gene, CDR1 is MDHEN and CDR2 is SYDVKM. This CDR3 is built from 15 residues. With V trimmed by 5 bases and J by 3 bases, 5 bases remained unmatched. The CDR3 loop reads CASSVGQGADYGYTF. CDR3 nucleotides: TGTGCCAGCAGTGTAGGACAGGGGGCGGACTATGGCTACACCTTC.

This chain uses TRBV7-9 with TRBJ2-3; 7 bases are a match to TRBD1. The CDR3 spans 14 residues. Unmatched junction bases numbered 4, after V lost 5 bases and J lost 2 bases. Germline loops: CDR1 SEHNR, CDR2 FQNEAQ (reference sequence). CDR3 sequence: CASSPTGDTDTQYF. CDR3 nucleotides: TGTGCCAGCAGCCCTACAGGGGACACAGATACGCAGTATTTT.

This clone was seen once. V and J are TRBV15 and TRBJ2-1; 8 bases line up with TRBD2. Germline assignment: CDR1 LNHNV and CDR2 YYDKDF (reference sequence). Germline trimming cut 8 bases from V and 6 bases from J; bases unmatched to any gene: 12. The CDR3 has 15 amino acids. Written as DNA, the CDR3 is TGTGCCACCGAGTTTGCGGGAGGCTCGGTCAATGAGCAGTTCTTC. It yields the protein CATEFAGGSVNEQFF.

The chain couples TRBV7-9 to TRBJ2-7, with D uncertain. The CDR3 has 15 amino acids. V lost 1 base and J 1 base, leaving 11 bases between the germline ends. Per germline, CDR1 SEHNR and CDR2 FQNEAQ (reference sequence). The CDR3 here is CASSLVGGQSYEQYF. Written as DNA, the CDR3 is TGTGCCAGCAGCTTAGTAGGTGGGCAGTCCTACGAGCAGTACTTC.

The chain is built from TRBV2 and TRBJ2-1; 9 positions agree with TRBD1. The V gene's germline CDR1 is SNHLY and CDR2 FYNNEI. The ends lost 4 bases at V and 0 bases at J; junction bases unmatched: 1. The CDR3 sequence is 15 residues long. CDR3 amino acids: CASSAGQGSYNEQFF. CDR3 bases: TGTGCCAGCAGTGCGGGACAGGGCTCCTACAATGAGCAGTTCTTC.

V gene TRBV19 combines with J gene TRBJ2-1, with D maybe TRBD2 (6 bases). V lost 5 bases to trimming and J lost 2 bases, with 10 bases between them. The CDR3 spans 14 residues. CDR1 is LNHDA, CDR2 SQIVND, per germline (reference sequence). The CDR3 protein is CASSFPGAYNEQFF. The CDR3 nucleotides are TGTGCCAGTAGTTTTCCGGGAGCCTACAATGAGCAGTTCTTC.

The chain joins TRBV27 to TRBJ2-7, with D possibly being TRBD1 (5 bases). CDR1 MNHEY and CDR2 SMNVEV come from the germline V gene (reference sequence). V was pared by 2 bases and J by 7 bases, with 15 bases between. The CDR3 runs 14 residues. CDR3 region: CASSLGAGRREQYF. DNA for the CDR3: TGTGCCAGCAGTTTAGGGGCAGGGCGGCGTGAGCAGTACTTC.

The chain combines TRBV7-9 with TRBJ2-1, with D hard to call. CDR3 length: 17 amino acids. Germline loops: CDR1 SEHNR, CDR2 FQNEAQ (reference sequence). V dropped 0 bases and J dropped 0 bases, with 12 bases sitting between them. Here the CDR3 DNA reads TGTGCCAGCAGCTTAGCGGTCCCCCCGAGCTCCTACAATGAGCAGTTCTTC. Translating gives CASSLAVPPSSYNEQFF.

V usage is TRBV5-1 and J usage is TRBJ1-2, with 8 bases aligning to TRBD1. Germline V gene data show CDR1 as SGHRS and CDR2 as YFSETQ. The V gene end was trimmed by 3 bases and the J gene end by 3 bases; junction bases not matched to a gene: 7. This CDR3 spans 15 amino acids. This CDR3 is CASSSRQGLDYGYTF. The CDR3 DNA reads TGCGCCAGCAGCTCACGACAGGGGCTAGACTATGGCTACACCTTC. The complete variable domain, with remaining parts taken from reference TRBV5-1 and TRBJ1-2, reads KAGVTQTPRYLIKTRGQQVTLSCSPISGHRSVSWYQQTPGQGLQFLFEYFSETQRNKGNFPGRFSGRQFSNSRSEMNVSTLELGDSALYLCASSSRQGLDYGYTFGSGTRLTVV.

J is TRBJ2-5 and V is TRBV9, with 7 bases that match TRBD2. J gave up 5 bases and V 0 bases, and 13 bases lay outside the gene matches. The CDR3 totals 17 residues. Per germline, CDR1 SGDLS and CDR2 YYNGEE. The DNA of the CDR3 is TGTGCCAGCAGCGTAGGATCGGGGGGATGGGAGTTGGAGACCCAGTACTTC. Amino acid sequence: CASSVGSGGWELETQYF.

The chain carries TRBV6-5 and TRBJ1-4; 8 positions agree with TRBD1. This CDR3 contains 16 residues. From germline, CDR1 is MNHEY and CDR2 SVGAGI. Unmatched junction bases numbered 12, after V lost 4 bases and J lost 8 bases. The CDR3 here is CASSSDQGARGEKLFF. The CDR3 bases are TGTGCCAGCAGTTCTGATCAGGGGGCGCGTGGCGAAAAACTGTTTTTT.

This clone was found once. The CDR3 coding sequence is TGTGCCAGCAGCGTGTCGGGACTAACTGACTTAAGCTCCTACGAGCAGTACTTC. This codes for CASSVSGLTDLSSYEQYF. This chain uses TRBV9 with TRBJ2-7; 7 bases fit TRBD2. Germline V CDR1 and CDR2: SGDLS, YYNGEE. The J segment lost 0 bases and the V segment lost 2 bases, leaving 14 bases of the junction unmatched. This CDR3 has 18 residues.

The genes are TRBV4-1 and TRBJ1-4; 8 nucleotides align to TRBD1. Germline trimming cut 0 bases from V and 7 bases from J; bases unmatched to any gene: 7. The CDR3 contains 16 residues. Germline assignment: CDR1 MGHRA and CDR2 YSYEKL. CDR3 sequence reads: CASSQDQWDRSEKLFF. The CDR3 DNA sequence: TGCGCCAGCAGCCAAGATCAATGGGACAGGAGTGAAAAACTGTTTTTT.

This chain joins TRBV19 and TRBJ1-1; tentatively, D is TRBD1 (5 bases). The germline V gene has CDR1 LNHDA and CDR2 SQIVND (reference sequence). Between the trimmed V and J ends, which lost 3 bases and 7 bases, there was a span of 9 bases. The CDR3 runs 12 residues. CDR3 amino acids: CASSMGGSEAFF. In DNA form, the CDR3 reads TGTGCCAGTAGTATGGGGGGGAGTGAAGCTTTCTTT.